This T cell receptor beta chain was sequenced for a study of cytomegalovirus exposure and HLA in healthy donors. Study-wide background: HLA-typed donors were the source of tens of millions of unique TCRs held in an early data release. Among the approximately 420 donors who were genotyped, approximately 83% fell in the genetic ancestry cluster that is associated with self-reported Caucasian donors.

The CDR3 sequence is 15 residues long. Germline CDR1 reads SSHAT; CDR2 reads FNYEAQ (reference sequence). Both 60 Vbeta primers and 13 Jbeta primers went into the PCR. Profiled with immunoSEQ multiplex PCR; TCRdb holds only in-frame clones, not every one. The profile covers under 200,000 clones, with approximately 81% appearing a single time and over 2.5% taken by the ten largest. The study's findings and limits: A link between a missense DCLRE1C variant and TCR beta V- and J-gene trimming emerged from a later analysis.

There are a few counts of this clone. The antigen remains undetermined. One junction end does not reproduce the germline sequence, and a read error may be involved. Material: PBMCs. The chain combines TRBV7-7 with TRBJ2-7; 7 bases line up with TRBD1. This sequence was found in a female donor in good health and CMV-seronegative. CDR3 protein: CASSLFPGQNYEQYF. The CDR3 coding sequence is TGTGCTAGCAGCTTATTTCCGGGACAGAACTACGAGCAGTACTTC.